This TCR beta chain was sequenced for a study of T-cell memory formation after mild COVID-19. Study as a whole: The TCR clusters were mostly specific to one donor.

The CDR3 is made up of 14 amino acids. Germline V gene data show CDR1 as SGHDT and CDR2 as YYEEEE. Trimming took 2 bases from V and 1 from J; bases not matched to a gene: 2. To note about this clonotype: Its antigen is as yet unknown.

Employing constant-segment primers, 5'RACE generated TCR alpha and TCR beta cDNA libraries bearing sample barcodes and UMIs. TCRdb ran MiXCR on the 5' RACE reads and lists one entry per CDR3 protein. Of 90,000 to 120,000 distinct CDR3 sequences detected, about 15% appear once; the ten largest clones hold about 39%. Points from the study as a whole: The authors did not confirm SARS-CoV-2 specificity of second-wave clones peaking day 37. CD4+ clones that contracted lay mainly in CM and EM; CD8+ ones lay in EMRA.

The clonotype comes from a man aged 18 to 30 who had mild COVID-19 (a few samples of this study predate the infection). Cell type and time point are not known. This chain links TRBV5-6 with TRBJ2-7, with TRBD1 identical over 8 bases. Sequenced input: PBMCs or a T cell subset sorted from them (not recorded which). CDR3 in amino acids: CASSFGQGSYEQYV. For the CDR3, the DNA is TGTGCCAGCAGCTTTGGACAGGGATCCTACGAGCAGTACGTC.